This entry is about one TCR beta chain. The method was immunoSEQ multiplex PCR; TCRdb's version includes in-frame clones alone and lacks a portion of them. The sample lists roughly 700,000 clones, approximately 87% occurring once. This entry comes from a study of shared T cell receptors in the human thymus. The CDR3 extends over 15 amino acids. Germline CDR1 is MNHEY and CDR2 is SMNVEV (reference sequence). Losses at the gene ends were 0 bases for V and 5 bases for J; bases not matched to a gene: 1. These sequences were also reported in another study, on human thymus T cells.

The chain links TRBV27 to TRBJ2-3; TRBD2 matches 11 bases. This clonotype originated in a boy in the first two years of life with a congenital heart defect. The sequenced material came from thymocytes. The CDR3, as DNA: TGTGCCAGCAGTTTATCTAGCGGGAGGGTAGATACGCAGTATTTT. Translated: CASSLSSGRVDTQYF.